This T cell receptor beta chain was captured by sequencing in a study of T cell responses to AZD1222 COVID-19 vaccine. Repertoires were generated with immunoSEQ multiplex PCR, while TCRdb's copy carries only in-frame clones and drops some. The sample yields about 160,000 clones, about nine tenths seen once. CDR1 and CDR2 from the germline V gene are MDHEN and SYDVKM. The CDR3 has 13 amino acids. V lost 3 bases and J lost 4, with 9 bases in between. This TCR derives from an adult in good health. This chain uses TRBV28 with TRBJ1-2, with D maybe TRBD1 (6 bases). The starting material was peripheral blood, obtained on day 0 of AZD1222 vaccination. The CDR3 DNA follows: TGTGCCAGCAGTTTGACAGGATTCTATGGCTACACCTTC. Protein: CASSLTGFYGYTF.